These 10 T cell receptor beta chains share one sample of origin, sequenced in a study of shared clonotypes between healthy human individuals. Here immunoSEQ multiplex PCR was the method, and the copy in TCRdb shows in-frame clones only, minus some. The sample has more than 2 million clones, more than 90% seen once; the top ten hold 0.13%. The sample taken for sequencing was naive CD4+ T cells sorted from blood. Subset indicated: CD45RA+ positively selected. The receptor source for this set is a man aged 18-30 years in good health.

V usage is TRBV6-6 and J usage is TRBJ2-7; D possibly uses TRBD1 or TRBD2 (6 bases each). Per the germline V gene, CDR1 is MNHNY and CDR2 is SVGAGI (reference sequence). V was shortened by 5 bases and J by 3 bases, with 17 bases between the two germline ends. The CDR3 contains 15 residues. The CDR3 protein is CASSLRLAGHYEQYF. Here the CDR3 DNA reads TGTGCCAGCAGTCTTAGGTTGGCGGGACACTACGAGCAGTACTTC.

The J gene is TRBJ1-1, the V gene TRBV28, with unresolved D. V dropped 2 bases and J dropped 1 base, with 5 bases sitting between them. The V gene's germline CDR1 is MDHEN and CDR2 SYDVKM. The CDR3 is 13 amino acids. CDR3 sequence: CASSLTENTEAFF. The CDR3, as DNA: TGTGCCAGCAGTTTAACGGAGAACACTGAAGCTTTCTTT.

V usage is TRBV19 and J usage is TRBJ1-5, with TRBD1 matching 8 bases. The germline V gene has CDR1 LNHDA and CDR2 SQIVND (reference sequence). With V trimmed by 3 bases and J by 0 bases, 4 bases remained unmatched. This CDR3 is built from 16 residues. This chain's CDR3 is CASSIIDRGSNQPQHF. CDR3 bases: TGTGCCAGTAGTATTATCGACAGGGGTAGCAATCAGCCCCAGCATTTT.

The chain carries TRBV5-1 and TRBJ2-1; maybe TRBD2 (7 bases). This CDR3 region has 15 residues. The ends were cut back, 3 bases at V and 4 bases at J, with 14 bases in the middle. CDR1 and CDR2 (germline): SGHRS, YFSETQ. CDR3 residues: CASSWGRGAYNEQFF. The CDR3, as DNA: TGCGCCAGCAGCTGGGGCCGGGGGGCGTACAATGAGCAGTTCTTC.

This rearrangement joins TRBV10-3 to TRBJ1-2, with D perhaps TRBD1 (5 bases). The CDR3 length is 11 residues. CDR1 is ENHRY and CDR2 is SYGVKD in the germline V gene. With 11 bases removed from V and 4 bases from J, the gap between germline ends came to 11 bases. The CDR3 loop is CASGAGYGYTF. The CDR3 DNA follows: TGTGCCTCCGGGGCAGGCTATGGCTACACCTTC.

The chain has TRBV10-3 and TRBJ1-4, with TRBD1 matching over 7 bases. The CDR3 has 16 residues. The germline V gene encodes CDR1 ENHRY and CDR2 SYGVKD. The junction had 7 bases not matched to a gene; V was cut back by 2 bases and J by 4 bases. The DNA for the CDR3 is TGTGCCATCAGTGAGACATTGGGACAGCTTAATGAAAAACTGTTTTTT. Protein product: CAISETLGQLNEKLFF.

The rearrangement uses TRBV10-3 and TRBJ2-2; 9 nucleotides line up with TRBD1. Germline V lookup: CDR1 ENHRY, CDR2 SYGVKD. The ends lost 10 bases at V and 4 bases at J; junction bases unmatched: 4. The CDR3 loop spans 13 amino acids. CDR3 sequence reads: CATTGGPTGELFF. CDR3 DNA sequence: TGTGCCACGACAGGGGGTCCCACCGGGGAGCTGTTTTTT.

The chain joins TRBV5-1 to TRBJ2-7, with 7 positions matching TRBD2. CDR1 and CDR2 (germline): SGHRS, YFSETQ. CDR3 size: 14 residues. J lost 1 base, V lost 7 bases, and 8 bases had no gene match. As DNA, the CDR3 is TGCGCCAGCCCCACTAGCGAGATGTCCTACGAGCAGTACTTC. Translating it yields CASPTSEMSYEQYF.

The chain is built from TRBV30 and TRBJ2-7, with 10 bases matching TRBD1. Germline V gives CDR1 GTSNPN, CDR2 SVGIG (reference sequence). V was clipped by 3 bases and J by 9 bases; unmatched bases: 11. CDR3 size: 14 residues. The CDR3 bases are TGTGCCTGGAGCACCGGGACAGGGGCCGGAGGGCAGTACTTC. Its protein product is CAWSTGTGAGGQYF. Combining the CDR3 with reference TRBV30 and TRBJ2-7 gives the whole variable domain SQTIHQWPATLVQPVGSPLSLECTVEGTSNPNLYWYRQAAGRGLQLLFYSVGIGQISSEVPQNLSASRPQDRQFILSSKKLLLSDSGFYLCAWSTGTGAGGQYFGPGTRLTVT.

This chain joins TRBV14 and TRBJ2-1; D ambiguous. CDR1 is SGHDN, CDR2 FVKESK, per germline. The CDR3 has 13 residues. Trimming left V 0 bases short and J 14 bases short, with 14 bases between. This CDR3 is CASSQDERRLEFF. The CDR3 DNA follows: TGTGCCAGCAGCCAAGATGAAAGGCGATTGGAGTTCTTC.